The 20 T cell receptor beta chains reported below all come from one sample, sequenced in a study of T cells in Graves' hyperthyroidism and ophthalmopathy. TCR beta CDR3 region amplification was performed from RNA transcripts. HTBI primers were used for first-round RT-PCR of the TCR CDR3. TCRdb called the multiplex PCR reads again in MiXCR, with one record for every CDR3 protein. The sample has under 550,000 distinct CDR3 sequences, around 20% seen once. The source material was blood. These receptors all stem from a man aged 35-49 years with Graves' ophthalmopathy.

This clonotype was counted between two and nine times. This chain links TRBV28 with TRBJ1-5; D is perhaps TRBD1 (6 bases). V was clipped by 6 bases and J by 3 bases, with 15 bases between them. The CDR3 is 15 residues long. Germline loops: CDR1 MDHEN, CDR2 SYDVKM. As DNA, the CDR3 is TGTGCCAGCAGCAAAAAGGGGGGGAACAATCAGCCCCAGCATTTT. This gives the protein CASSKKGGNNQPQHF.

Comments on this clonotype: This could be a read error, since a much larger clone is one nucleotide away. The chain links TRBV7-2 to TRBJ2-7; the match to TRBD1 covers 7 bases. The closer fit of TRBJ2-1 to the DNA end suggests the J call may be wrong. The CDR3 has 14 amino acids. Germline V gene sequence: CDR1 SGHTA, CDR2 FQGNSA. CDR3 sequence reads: CASSFRDRRYEQFF. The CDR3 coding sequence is TGTGCCAGCAGCTTCCGGGACAGAAGATACGAGCAGTTCTTC.

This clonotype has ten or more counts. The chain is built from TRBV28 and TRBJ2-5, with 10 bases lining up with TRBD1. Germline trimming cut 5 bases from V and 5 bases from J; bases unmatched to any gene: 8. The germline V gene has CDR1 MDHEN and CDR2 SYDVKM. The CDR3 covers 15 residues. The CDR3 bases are TGTGCCAGCAGTGCACCGGGACAGGGGCATGAGACCCAGTACTTC. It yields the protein CASSAPGQGHETQYF.

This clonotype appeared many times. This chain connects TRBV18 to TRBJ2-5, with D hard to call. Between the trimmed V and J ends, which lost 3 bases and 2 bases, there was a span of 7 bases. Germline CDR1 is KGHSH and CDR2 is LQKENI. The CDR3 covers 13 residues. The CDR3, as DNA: TGTGCCAGCTCACCCAATAGACAAGAGACCCAGTACTTC. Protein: CASSPNRQETQYF.

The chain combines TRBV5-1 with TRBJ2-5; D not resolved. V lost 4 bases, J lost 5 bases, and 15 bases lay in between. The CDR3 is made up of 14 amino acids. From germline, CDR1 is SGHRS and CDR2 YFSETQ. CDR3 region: CASSRERRRETQYF. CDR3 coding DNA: TGCGCCAGCAGCCGCGAGCGAAGGCGCGAGACCCAGTACTTC.

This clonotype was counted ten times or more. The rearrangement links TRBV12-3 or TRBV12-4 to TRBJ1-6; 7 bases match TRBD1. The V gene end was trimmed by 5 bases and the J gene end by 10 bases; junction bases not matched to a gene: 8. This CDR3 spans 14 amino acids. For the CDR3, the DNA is TGTGCCAGCAGTGGGACAGCTTCTCTGTCACCCCTCCACTTT. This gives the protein CASSGTASLSPLHF.

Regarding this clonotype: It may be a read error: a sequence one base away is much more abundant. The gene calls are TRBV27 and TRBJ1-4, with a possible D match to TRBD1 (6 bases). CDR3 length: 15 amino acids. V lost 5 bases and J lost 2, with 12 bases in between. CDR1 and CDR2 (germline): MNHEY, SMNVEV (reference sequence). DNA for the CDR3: TGTGCCAGCAGTCCCCAGGACAGTACTAATGAAAAACTGTTTTTT. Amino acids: CASSPQDSTNEKLFF.

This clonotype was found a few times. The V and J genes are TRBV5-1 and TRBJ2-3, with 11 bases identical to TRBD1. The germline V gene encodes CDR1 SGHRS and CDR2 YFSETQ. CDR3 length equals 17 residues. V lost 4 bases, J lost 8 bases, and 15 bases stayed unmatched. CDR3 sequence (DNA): TGCGCCAGCAGCCGGCAACCGGACAGGGGGCTAAGGGGTACGCAGTATTTT. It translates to CASSRQPDRGLRGTQYF.

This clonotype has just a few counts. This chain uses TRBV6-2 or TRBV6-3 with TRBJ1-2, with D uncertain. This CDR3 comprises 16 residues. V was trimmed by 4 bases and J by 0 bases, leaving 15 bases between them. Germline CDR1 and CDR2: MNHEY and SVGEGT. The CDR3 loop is CASSSTHRWTNYGYTF. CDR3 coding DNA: TGTGCCAGCAGTTCCACTCATAGGTGGACTAACTATGGCTACACCTTC.

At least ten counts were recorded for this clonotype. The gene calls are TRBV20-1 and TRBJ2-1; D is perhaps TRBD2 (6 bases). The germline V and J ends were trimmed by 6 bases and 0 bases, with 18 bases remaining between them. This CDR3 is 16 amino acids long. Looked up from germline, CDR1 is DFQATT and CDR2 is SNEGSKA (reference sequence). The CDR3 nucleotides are TGCAGTGCCACGCGGGGATGGGTGGGCTCCTACAATGAGCAGTTCTTC. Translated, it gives CSATRGWVGSYNEQFF.

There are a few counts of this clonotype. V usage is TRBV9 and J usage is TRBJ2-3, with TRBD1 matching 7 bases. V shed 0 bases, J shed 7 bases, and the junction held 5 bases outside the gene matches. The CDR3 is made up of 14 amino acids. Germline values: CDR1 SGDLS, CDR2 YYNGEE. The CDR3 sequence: CASSVGGQDNTQYF. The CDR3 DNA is TGTGCCAGCAGCGTAGGAGGACAGGACAATACGCAGTATTTT.

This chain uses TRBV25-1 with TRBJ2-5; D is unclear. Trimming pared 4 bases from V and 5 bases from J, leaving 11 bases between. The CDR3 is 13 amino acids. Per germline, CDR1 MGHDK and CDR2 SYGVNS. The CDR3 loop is CASSADLTETQYF. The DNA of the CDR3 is TGTGCCAGCAGTGCGGACCTGACGGAGACCCAGTACTTC.

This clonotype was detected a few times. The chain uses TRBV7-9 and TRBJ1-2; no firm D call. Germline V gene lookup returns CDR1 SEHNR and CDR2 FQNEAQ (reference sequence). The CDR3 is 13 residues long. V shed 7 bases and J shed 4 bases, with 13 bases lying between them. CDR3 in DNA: TGTGCCAGCACAAATTCGATCTCCTATGGCTACACCTTC. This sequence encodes CASTNSISYGYTF.

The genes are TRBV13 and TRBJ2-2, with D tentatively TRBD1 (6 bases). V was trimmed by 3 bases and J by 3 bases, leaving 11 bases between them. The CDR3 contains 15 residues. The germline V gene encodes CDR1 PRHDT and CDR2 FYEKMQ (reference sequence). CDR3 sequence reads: CASSLTGRYTGELFF. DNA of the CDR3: TGTGCCAGCAGCTTGACAGGACGATACACCGGGGAGCTGTTTTTT.

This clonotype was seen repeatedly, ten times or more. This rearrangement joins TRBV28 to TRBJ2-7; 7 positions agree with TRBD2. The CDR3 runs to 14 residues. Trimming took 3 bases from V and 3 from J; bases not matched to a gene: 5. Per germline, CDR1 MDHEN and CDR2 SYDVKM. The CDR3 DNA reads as TGTGCCAGCAGTTTGCGGGGGAGGCTCTACGAGCAGTACTTC. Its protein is CASSLRGRLYEQYF.

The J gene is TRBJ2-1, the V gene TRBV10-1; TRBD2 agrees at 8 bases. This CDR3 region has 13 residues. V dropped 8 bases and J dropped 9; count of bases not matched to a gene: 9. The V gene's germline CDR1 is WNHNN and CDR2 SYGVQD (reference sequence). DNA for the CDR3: TGCGCCAGCTCAAGGACTAGCTTAACTGAGCAGTTCTTC. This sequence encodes CASSRTSLTEQFF.

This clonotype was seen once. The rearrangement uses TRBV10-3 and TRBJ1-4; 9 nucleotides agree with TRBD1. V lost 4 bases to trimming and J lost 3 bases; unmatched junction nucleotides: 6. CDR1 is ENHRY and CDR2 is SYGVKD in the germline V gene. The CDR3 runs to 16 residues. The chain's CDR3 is CAISGTGVMANEKLFF. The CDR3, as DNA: TGTGCCATCAGTGGGACAGGGGTTATGGCTAATGAAAAACTGTTTTTT.

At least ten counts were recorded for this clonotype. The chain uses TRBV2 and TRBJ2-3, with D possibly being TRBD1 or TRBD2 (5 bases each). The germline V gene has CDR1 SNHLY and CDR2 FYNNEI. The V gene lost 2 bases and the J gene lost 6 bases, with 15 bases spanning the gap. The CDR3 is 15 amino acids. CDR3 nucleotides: TGTGCCAGCAGTGAAACGGGGCTCACGGGGGATACGCAGTATTTT. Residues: CASSETGLTGDTQYF.

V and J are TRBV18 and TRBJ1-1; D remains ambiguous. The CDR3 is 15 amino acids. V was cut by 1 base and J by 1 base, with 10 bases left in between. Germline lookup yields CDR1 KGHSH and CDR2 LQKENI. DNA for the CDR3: TGTGCCAGCTCACCACGTCACAACAAGAACACTGAAGCTTTCTTT. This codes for CASSPRHNKNTEAFF.

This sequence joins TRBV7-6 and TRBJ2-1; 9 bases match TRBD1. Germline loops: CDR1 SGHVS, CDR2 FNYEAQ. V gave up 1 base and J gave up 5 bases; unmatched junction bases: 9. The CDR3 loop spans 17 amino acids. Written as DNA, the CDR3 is TGTGCCAGCAGCTTAGATACTCCCGGGACAGGGAACAATGAGCAGTTCTTC. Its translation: CASSLDTPGTGNNEQFF.